These T cell receptor beta chains were read from a single sample in a study of blood T cell repertoires in COVID-19. Method: immunoSEQ multiplex PCR; TCRdb's copy keeps in-frame clones and lacks some. The top ten clones hold 6.5% of a sample with some 240,000 clones, about 89% of them seen once. Material: peripheral blood. These receptors were taken from a man aged 60-69 years who had recovered from COVID-19. CDR3s include the opening cysteine and the closing phenylalanine or tryptophan. D genes are given only for firm matches. Clone size is stated in some rows and not others, as once, few, many or a class when expanded.

NA,once,TRBJ2-1,TRBV29-1,TGCAGCGTTGAGGGGGGAGGTGCTTTCTACAATGAGCAGTTCTTC,CSVEGGGAFYNEQFF
NA,NA,TRBJ2-1,TRBV5-1,TGCGCCAGCAGCCCGAGAGTCGGGGGAGCCCAGGTAGGAGTGAATGAGCAGTTCTTC,CASSPRVGGAQVGVNEQFF
TRBD1,NA,TRBJ2-3,TRBV5-8,TGTGCCAGCAGTTCCGGGACAGGGTCTGGGGGCACTTATACGCAGTATTTT,CASSSGTGSGGTYTQYF
TRBD2,NA,TRBJ2-1,TRBV5-1,TGCGCCAGCAGCTTGGATCGGGGGGACAATGAGCAGTTCTTC,CASSLDRGDNEQFF
TRBD2,NA,TRBJ2-1,TRBV5-8,TGTGCCAGCAGACAGGGACTAGCGTCAGCTTCCTACAATGAGCAGTTCTTC,CASRQGLASASYNEQFF
TRBD1,once,TRBJ1-2,TRBV20-1,TGCAGTGCTAGTACGAGGACAGGGGCGAACTATGGCTACACCTTC,CSASTRTGANYGYTF
NA,NA,TRBJ2-1,TRBV19,TGTGCCAGTGGCGGGCGGGGATCCTACAATGAGCAGTTCTTC,CASGGRGSYNEQFF
NA,NA,TRBJ2-3,TRBV15,TGTGCCACCAGCAGAACTGGGAGGACAGATACGCAGTATTTT,CATSRTGRTDTQYF
TRBD2,once,TRBJ2-1,TRBV7-2,TGTGCCAGCAGCGCCGCCGGGGGGGTCAGCTCCTACAATGAGCAGTTCTTC,CASSAAGGVSSYNEQFF
NA,NA,TRBJ1-6,TRBV9,TGTGCCAGCAGACGGACAGATTTGAGCTCCTATAATTCACCCCTCCACTTT,CASRRTDLSSYNSPLHF
TRBD2,NA,TRBJ2-1,TRBV7-2,TGTGCCAGCAGCTTAGCTCCCGGGACTAGCGGGAAACTTGAGCAGTTCTTC,CASSLAPGTSGKLEQFF
NA,NA,TRBJ1-2,TRBV19,TGTGCCAGTAGGTTCCAGGGTGTTAACTATGGCTACACCTTC,CASRFQGVNYGYTF
TRBD1,NA,TRBJ1-4,TRBV6-6,TGTGCCAGCAGTCAGACAGGGACCGCTTCAACAACTAATGAAAAACTGTTTTTT,CASSQTGTASTTNEKLFF
TRBD2,NA,TRBJ2-7,TRBV6-5,TGTGCCAGCAGTTCGACTAGCGGGGGCTCCTACGAGCAGTACTTC,CASSSTSGGSYEQYF
TRBD2,NA,TRBJ2-7,TRBV19,TGTGCCAGTAGTTCGAGAGCGGGGACCTACGAGCAGTACTTC,CASSSRAGTYEQYF
NA,NA,TRBJ2-7,TRBV5-1,TGCGCCAGCAGCTTGGTGGCAGGTAGCTCCTACGAGCAGTACTTC,CASSLVAGSSYEQYF
NA,NA,TRBJ2-5,TRBV5-1,TGCGCCAGCAGCCCTGGTGGGCACGAGGAGACCCAGTACTTC,CASSPGGHEETQYF
NA,NA,TRBJ1-2,TRBV7-2,TGTGCCAGCAGCTCCGGACAGCACTATGGCTACACCTTC,CASSSGQHYGYTF
NA,NA,TRBJ2-3,TRBV29-1,TGCAGCGTCTTGCACAGGGAACGGACAGATACGCAGTATTTT,CSVLHRERTDTQYF
NA,once,TRBJ2-5,TRBV7-2,TGTGCCAGCAGCTTAGCGAGAGGGTCGGAGACCCAGTACTTC,CASSLARGSETQYF
NA,few,TRBJ1-5,TRBV6-4,TGTGCCAGCAGTGACTTTGATACGGGACTGGCCCAGCCCCAGCATTTT,CASSDFDTGLAQPQHF
NA,NA,TRBJ2-5,TRBV9,TGTGCCAGCAGCGCGGGGGGACAGGCCAAAGCGGAGACCCAGTACTTC,CASSAGGQAKAETQYF
TRBD2,NA,TRBJ2-1,TRBV28,TGTGCCAGCAGTCAACTAGCGGGATTATACAATGAGCAGTTCTTC,CASSQLAGLYNEQFF
NA,few,TRBJ1-3,TRBV7-8,TGTGCCAGCAGCTCTCAGGGTTACTCTGGAAACACCATATATTTT,CASSSQGYSGNTIYF
TRBD1,NA,TRBJ2-1,TRBV19,TGTGCCAGTAGTATAAGGGGGCAGGGGGTGAGCAATGAGCAGTTCTTC,CASSIRGQGVSNEQFF
NA,NA,TRBJ2-3,TRBV30,TGTGCCGCGGCCGAGGATACGCAGTATTTT,CAAAEDTQYF
TRBD2,NA,TRBJ2-7,TRBV5-4,TGTGCCAGCAGCTTTCCCTTTAGCGGGAGTACCAACGAGCAGTACTTC,CASSFPFSGSTNEQYF
TRBD1,NA,TRBJ2-3,TRBV6-5,TGTGCCAGCAGTTACTCTGGACAGGGATCAGATACGCAGTATTTT,CASSYSGQGSDTQYF
NA,NA,TRBJ2-1,TRBV11-1,TGTGCCAGCAGCCCTCCCCGCAATGAGCAGTTCTTC,CASSPPRNEQFF
TRBD2,NA,TRBJ2-7,TRBV9,TGTGCCAGCAGCGTAGGGACTAGCGGATCCTACGAGCAGTACTTC,CASSVGTSGSYEQYF
NA,NA,TRBJ1-1,TRBV5-6,TGTGCCAGCAGCTGGCGGGGAGCATATGGTACTGAAGCTTTCTTT,CASSWRGAYGTEAFF
NA,NA,TRBJ1-3,TRBV5-4,TGTGCCAGCAGCACAAACAGGAACTCTGGAAACACCATATATTTT,CASSTNRNSGNTIYF
NA,NA,TRBJ1-5,TRBV19,TGTGCCAGTAGTATAGACCCAGGGAGGAATCAGCCCCAGCATTTT,CASSIDPGRNQPQHF
TRBD2,NA,TRBJ2-1,TRBV5-1,TGCGCCAGCAGCTGGGGACTAGCGGGAGATCCCGATGAGCAGTTCTTC,CASSWGLAGDPDEQFF
TRBD2,NA,TRBJ2-7,TRBV5-1,TGCGCCAGCAGCCCCCAGGGGACTAGCGGGAGTTACGAGCAGTACTTC,CASSPQGTSGSYEQYF
TRBD2,NA,TRBJ2-3,TRBV9,TGTGCCAGCAGCGTAGTTAGCGGGCTTAGCACAGATACGCAGTATTTT,CASSVVSGLSTDTQYF
NA,NA,TRBJ2-7,TRBV7-2,TGTGCCAGCAGCCCTCGGCGGCAGACCTACGAGCAGTACTTC,CASSPRRQTYEQYF
TRBD2,NA,TRBJ2-1,TRBV5-4,TGTGCCAGCAAAGCGACCGGACTAGTAAATGAGCAGTTCTTC,CASKATGLVNEQFF
TRBD1,few,TRBJ2-7,TRBV25-1,TGTGCCAGCAGTGAGGCCGGGACAGGGACATACGAGCAGTACTTC,CASSEAGTGTYEQYF
NA,NA,TRBJ1-2,TRBV30,TGTGCCCGGTCCGGGACAAAAACCTATGGCTACACCTTC,CARSGTKTYGYTF
TRBD1,NA,TRBJ2-5,TRBV27,TGTGCCAGCAGTCTACTCGGACAGGGCCCTCGAGAGACCCAGTACTTC,CASSLLGQGPRETQYF
TRBD2,NA,TRBJ2-3,TRBV7-6,TGTGCCAGCAGCTTAGGTGGGACTAGCGGTGCTACGCAGTATTTT,CASSLGGTSGATQYF
TRBD1,few,TRBJ1-2,TRBV6-6,TGTGCCAGCAGTGCCGACAGGGCTGGCTACACCTTC,CASSADRAGYTF
NA,NA,TRBJ1-1,TRBV19,TGTGCCAGTACCATGGGGGGGCTCATGAACACTGAAGCTTTCTTT,CASTMGGLMNTEAFF
NA,NA,TRBJ2-7,TRBV6-5,TGTGCCAGCAGGAACAGGGTGGACGAGCAGTACTTC,CASRNRVDEQYF
NA,NA,TRBJ2-3,TRBV5-6,TGTGCCAGCAGCTTGCAACAGAGCACAGATACGCAGTATTTT,CASSLQQSTDTQYF
TRBD1,once,TRBJ1-1,TRBV7-9,TGTGCCAGCAGCTGGGGACAGGGGGAGACTGAAGCTTTCTTT,CASSWGQGETEAFF
TRBD2,NA,TRBJ2-5,TRBV2,TGTGCCAGCAGTGAACCGAGCGGGGGCCAAGAGACCCAGTACTTC,CASSEPSGGQETQYF
TRBD2,NA,TRBJ2-7,TRBV4-1,TGCGCCAGCAGACCAAGTACAGCGGGGGGGCCCTACGAGCAGTACTTC,CASRPSTAGGPYEQYF
NA,once,TRBJ2-7,TRBV4-1,TGCGCCAGCAGCCTAACCCCGCTACCTAGGTACGAGCAGTACTTC,CASSLTPLPRYEQYF
TRBD1,NA,TRBJ2-7,TRBV11-2,TGTGCCAGCAGCTTGACCGGGACAGGGTTGCAGGAGCAGTACTTC,CASSLTGTGLQEQYF
NA,NA,TRBJ2-3,TRBV23-1,TGCGCCAGCAGTCAATCGAGAAGACTCCGCTTTGTAGATACGCAGTATTTT,CASSQSRRLRFVDTQYF